This T cell receptor beta chain is drawn from a study of T-cell memory formation after mild COVID-19. Amplification by 5'RACE using constant-segment primers produced TCR alpha and TCR beta cDNA libraries that carried sample barcodes and UMIs. TCRdb reprocessed the 5' RACE reads with MiXCR, giving one entry per CDR3 protein. The sample contains under 300,000 distinct CDR3 sequences, 8% to 9% of which appear only once. Trimming took off 2 bases at V and 8 bases at J, with 4 bases between the two ends. Germline values: CDR1 MDHEN, CDR2 SYDVKM. CDR3 size: 11 residues. Input material: PBMCs or a T cell subset sorted from them (not recorded which). This TCR was sampled from a man aged 18 to 29 who had mild COVID-19 (a few samples of this study predate the infection). Cell type and time point are not known. The V and J genes are TRBV28 and TRBJ2-1; D ambiguous. The CDR3 sequence: CASSLEYEQFF. The CDR3 DNA follows: TGTGCCAGCAGTTTAGAATATGAGCAGTTCTTC.